Following are 20 T cell receptor beta chains from one sample sequenced in a study of cytomegalovirus exposure and HLA in healthy donors. With 60 Vbeta and 13 Jbeta primers, the PCR was carried out. TCRdb's table, derived via immunoSEQ multiplex PCR, lists solely in-frame clones and lacks some. The repertoire consists of about 160,000 clones, with roughly two thirds occurring once and the leading ten covering less than 3.5%. Sequenced: PBMCs. These receptors came from a woman in her thirties or forties in good health and CMV-seropositive.

The chain has TRBV4-3 and TRBJ2-5; 11 nucleotides match TRBD2. The end of the DNA fits TRBJ2-7 better, so the J call may be wrong. Per germline, CDR1 LGHNA and CDR2 YSLEER. The CDR3 is 16 amino acids. DNA of the CDR3: TGCGCCAGCAGCCAAGTGGTAGCGGGAGGGCCCTACGAGCAGTACTTC. Translated: CASSQVVAGGPYEQYF.

The chain joins TRBV7-9 to TRBJ1-4; D is unresolved. This CDR3 spans 15 amino acids. Deletions cut 4 bases from V and 8 bases from J, with 17 bases between. The germline V gene has CDR1 SEHNR and CDR2 FQNEAQ (reference sequence). The CDR3 nucleotides read TGTGCCAGCAGCTACACTATGGGTTCAGAGGAAAAACTGTTTTTT. Translation gives CASSYTMGSEEKLFF.

The rearrangement uses TRBV7-9 and TRBJ1-2, with 9 bases fitting TRBD1. Germline V gene lookup returns CDR1 SEHNR and CDR2 FQNEAQ (reference sequence). The CDR3 contains 15 residues. V shed 1 base, J shed 6 bases, and the junction held 6 bases outside the gene matches. CDR3 DNA: TGTGCCAGCAGCTTAGAGAACAGGGGGCGCGATGGCTACACCTTC. Protein sequence: CASSLENRGRDGYTF.

This chain links TRBV15 with TRBJ1-4; TRBD1 matches 8 bases. Trimming removed 5 bases from V and 4 bases from J; junction bases left unmatched: 3. There are 14 residues in the CDR3. Germline CDR1 is LNHNV and CDR2 is YYDKDF (reference sequence). As DNA, the CDR3 is TGTGCCACCAGCGGGGACAGGAATAATGAAAAACTGTTTTTT. This translates into CATSGDRNNEKLFF.

The genes are TRBV23-1 and TRBJ1-1; D is possibly TRBD1 (6 bases). TRBV23-1 is designated an ORF whose function remains uncertain. V lost 4 bases to trimming and J lost 10 bases, with 40 bases between them. The CDR3 has 21 amino acids. CDR3 region: CASSPPPGVRVGTLGANGAFF. The CDR3 coding sequence is TGCGCCAGCAGTCCCCCCCCCGGGGTAAGAGTGGGGACACTGGGGGCCAATGGAGCTTTCTTT.

In its sample, this clone was seen a few times. The genes are TRBV7-2 and TRBJ2-3; 14 nucleotides line up with TRBD2. The CDR3 covers 18 residues. CDR1 and CDR2 from the germline V gene are SGHTA and FQGNSA. V shed 5 bases, J shed 2 bases, and the junction held 9 bases outside the gene matches. The CDR3, as DNA: TGTGCCAGCAGCCCGAGACTAGCGGGGGGGTTCAACACAGATACGCAGTATTTT. This gives the protein CASSPRLAGGFNTDTQYF.

The gene calls are TRBV6-5 and TRBJ2-1; the D gene is possibly TRBD1 (7 bases). CDR1 and CDR2 from the germline V gene are MNHEY and SVGAGI. The germline V and J ends were trimmed by 0 bases and 6 bases, with 12 bases remaining between them. The CDR3 is made up of 15 amino acids. CDR3 nucleotides: TGTGCCAGCAGTTACTCGCAGGGGGAGGTCAATGAGCAGTTCTTC. Translation gives CASSYSQGEVNEQFF.

The genes are TRBV5-4 and TRBJ2-3, with D uncertain. The CDR3 is 14 amino acids. Germline loops: CDR1 SGHNT, CDR2 YYREEE (reference sequence). Trimming shortened V by 0 bases and J by 6 bases, and 11 bases separated the two germline ends. CDR3 sequence reads: CASSLGARVDTQYF. As DNA, the CDR3 is TGTGCCAGCAGCTTGGGTGCGAGAGTGGATACGCAGTATTTT.

In this sample, this clone turned up once. The V and J genes are TRBV12-5 and TRBJ1-2; D is unresolved. This CDR3 is 13 amino acids long. Germline V gives CDR1 LGHNT, CDR2 FRNRAP. The V end lost 4 bases, the J end lost 7 bases, and 13 bases lay between the germline ends. CDR3 sequence: CASGSRQVRGYTF. In DNA, the CDR3 is TGTGCTAGTGGTTCGAGACAAGTTCGTGGCTACACCTTC.

This chain connects TRBV2 to TRBJ1-4, with 8 nucleotides matching TRBD1. This CDR3 spans 13 amino acids. V shed 10 bases, J shed 7 bases, and the junction held 8 bases outside the gene matches. Germline V lookup: CDR1 SNHLY, CDR2 FYNNEI. CDR3 nucleotides: TGTGCCACCACGGACAGGGAGGGTGAAAAACTGTTTTTT. Its protein is CATTDREGEKLFF. The variable domain in full, completed from reference TRBV2 and TRBJ1-4, reads EPEVTQTPSHQVTQMGQEVILRCVPISNHLYFYWYRQILGQKVEFLVSFYNNEISEKSEIFDDQFSVERPDGSNFTLKIRSTKLEDSAMYFCATTDREGEKLFFGSGTQLSVL.

This clone was recorded only once. The V and J genes are TRBV6-1 and TRBJ2-7; D is perhaps TRBD1 (5 bases). CDR1 is MNHNS and CDR2 is SASEGT in the germline V gene. This CDR3 contains 13 residues. Between the trimmed V and J ends, which lost 3 bases and 3 bases, there was a span of 9 bases. The CDR3 nucleotides are TGTGCCAGCAGTGACCCTCAGGGCTACGAGCAGTACTTC. Its protein product is CASSDPQGYEQYF.

This clone was seen a few times. This sequence joins TRBV19 and TRBJ2-3; a possible D gene is TRBD2 (5 bases). CDR1 is LNHDA and CDR2 is SQIVND in the germline V gene (reference sequence). The V and J ends lost 0 bases and 4 bases respectively, with 11 bases between them. The CDR3 loop spans 15 amino acids. DNA of the CDR3: TGTGCCAGTAGTATAGAATTCGGGGTCCCAGATACGCAGTATTTT. Translation gives CASSIEFGVPDTQYF.

CDR3 in DNA: TGTGCCAGTAAGGCCGGGACAGGGGGCGGCGAGCAGTACTTC. It encodes CASKAGTGGGEQYF. The chain has TRBV19 and TRBJ2-7, with 12 bases identical to TRBD1. Germline CDR1 LNHDA, CDR2 SQIVND (reference sequence). Trimming cost V 7 bases and J 6 bases; bases outside gene matches: 7. This CDR3 is 14 amino acids long.

Points on this clone: The junction departs from the called germline gene at one end, perhaps through a read error. The V and J genes are TRBV6-5 and TRBJ1-1; tentatively, D is TRBD1 (5 bases). Germline CDR1 reads MNHEY; CDR2 reads SVGAGI. The CDR3 has 12 amino acids. The chain's CDR3 is CASNRGNPEAFF. The CDR3 DNA reads as TGTGCCAGCAACCGGGGGAACCCTGAAGCTTTCTTT.

The rearrangement joins TRBV9 to TRBJ2-1; 10 nucleotides align to TRBD1. This CDR3 is built from 15 residues. The ends lost 0 bases at V and 9 bases at J; junction bases unmatched: 6. The germline V gene has CDR1 SGDLS and CDR2 YYNGEE. CDR3 sequence: CASSVGQGARSEQFF. The CDR3, as DNA: TGTGCCAGCAGCGTAGGACAGGGGGCGCGCAGTGAGCAGTTCTTC.

This clone was observed a few times. J is TRBJ2-7 and V is TRBV29-1; 11 bases line up with TRBD1. Per the germline V gene, CDR1 is SQVTM and CDR2 is ANQGSEA. V shed 6 bases and J 5 bases; nucleotides not matched to a gene: 6. This CDR3 contains 13 residues. CDR3 loop: CSVPGQGVNEQYF. The DNA of the CDR3 is TGCAGCGTCCCGGGACAGGGGGTCAACGAGCAGTACTTC.

A few counts support this clone. The chain joins TRBV7-2 to TRBJ2-1; D is perhaps TRBD2 (6 bases). Trimming took 5 bases from V and 4 from J, leaving 18 bases between them. The germline gives CDR1 SGHTA, CDR2 FQGNSA. The CDR3 spans 16 residues. The CDR3 DNA reads TGTGCCAGCAGCCCTGGAGGGGCGAGGGGTTACAATGAGCAGTTCTTC. Protein: CASSPGGARGYNEQFF. Together with reference TRBV7-2 and TRBJ2-1, the CDR3 gives the full variable domain: GAGVSQSPSNKVTEKGKDVELRCDPISGHTALYWYRQSLGQGLEFLIYFQGNSAPDKSGLPSDRFSAERTGGSVSTLTIQRTQQEDSAVYLCASSPGGARGYNEQFFGPGTRLTVL.

The chain links TRBV18 to TRBJ1-1; D gene unclear. The CDR3 is 12 amino acids. CDR1 is KGHSH and CDR2 is LQKENI in the germline V gene. V shed 2 bases and J shed 10 bases, with 11 bases lying between them. The chain's CDR3 is CASSPEERGAFF. CDR3 DNA: TGTGCCAGCTCACCAGAGGAGCGGGGAGCTTTCTTT.

The J gene is TRBJ2-4, the V gene TRBV7-8, with 8 positions matching TRBD1. Per germline, CDR1 SGHVS and CDR2 FQNEAQ. V shed 5 bases, J shed 0 bases, and the junction held 3 bases outside the gene matches. The CDR3 is 15 amino acids. CDR3 residues: CASSTRGPAKNIQYF. The DNA of the CDR3 is TGTGCCAGCAGCACCAGGGGGCCAGCCAAAAACATTCAGTACTTC.

This chain joins TRBV10-3 and TRBJ2-1; the D gene is possibly TRBD1 (6 bases). CDR3 length: 13 residues. V was clipped by 5 bases and J by 5 bases, with 10 bases between them. Germline lookup yields CDR1 ENHRY and CDR2 SYGVKD. The CDR3, as DNA: TGTGCCATCAGTCGGGACACTAACAATGAGCAGTTCTTC. This gives the protein CAISRDTNNEQFF.